This passage covers 32 T cell receptor beta chains from one sample sequenced in a study of T cell responses to AZD1222 COVID-19 vaccine. The protocol was immunoSEQ multiplex PCR, while the TCRdb copy is restricted to in-frame clones and leaves out a portion. Of fewer than 150,000 clones listed, approximately 90% were seen once; the top ten hold around 6%. This specimen was peripheral blood, taken 28 days after the second AZD1222 dose. Source of these receptors: an adult who received the AZD1222 COVID-19 vaccine.

This chain uses TRBV27 with TRBJ2-1; D remains ambiguous. From germline, CDR1 is MNHEY and CDR2 SMNVEV (reference sequence). This CDR3 is built from 13 residues. Trimming stripped 2 bases from V and 4 bases from J, with 6 bases between. CDR3 nucleotides: TGTGCCAGCAGTTTAGAGAGGTACAATGAGCAGTTCTTC. Protein sequence: CASSLERYNEQFF.

This chain joins TRBV7-3 and TRBJ2-1; tentatively, D is TRBD1 (5 bases). There are 13 residues in the CDR3. V lost 3 bases to trimming and J lost 4 bases, with 7 bases between them. Germline loops: CDR1 SGHTA, CDR2 FQGTGA. The CDR3 protein is CASSLTEYNEQFF. In DNA form, the CDR3 reads TGTGCCAGCAGCTTGACAGAATACAATGAGCAGTTCTTC.

The chain joins TRBV19 to TRBJ2-7, with 8 bases fitting TRBD2. CDR1 is LNHDA and CDR2 is SQIVND in the germline V gene (reference sequence). CDR3 length equals 13 residues. The trim removed 3 bases at V and 6 bases at J, leaving 4 bases unmatched. The CDR3 sequence is CASSIKREGEQYF. The CDR3 DNA reads as TGTGCCAGTAGTATCAAACGGGAGGGCGAGCAGTACTTC.

The V and J genes are TRBV6-4 and TRBJ2-1; the D gene is possibly TRBD1 (6 bases). The CDR3 is made up of 15 amino acids. Germline V lookup: CDR1 MRHNA, CDR2 SNTAGT. V was shortened by 0 bases and J by 7 bases, with 13 bases between the two germline ends. CDR3 nucleotide sequence: TGTGCCAGCAGTGACTCGGAGACTGGGACAAATGAGCAGTTCTTC. Protein sequence: CASSDSETGTNEQFF.

The chain uses TRBV7-9 and TRBJ2-2; tentative D call: TRBD2 (5 bases). The V end lost 3 bases, the J end lost 7 bases, and 12 bases lay between the germline ends. CDR3 length equals 14 residues. Per germline, CDR1 SEHNR and CDR2 FQNEAQ (reference sequence). The CDR3 coding sequence is TGTGCCAGCAGCTTCAACGGGGTCGGCGGGGAGCTGTTTTTT. Translated: CASSFNGVGGELFF.

The CDR3, as DNA: TGTGCCAGCAGCTTGTTTGGAGGGAGCAATCAGCCCCAGCATTTT. As protein: CASSLFGGSNQPQHF. The chain combines TRBV5-6 with TRBJ1-5; D is undetermined. V was cut by 1 base and J by 1 base, with 9 bases left in between. This CDR3 has 15 amino acids. Germline-derived CDR1 and CDR2 are SGHDT and YYEEEE.

The CDR3 loop reads CASSQDRRGYTF. The CDR3 bases are TGTGCCAGTAGTCAGGACAGGCGGGGCTACACCTTC. V gene TRBV19 combines with J gene TRBJ1-2; 7 bases map to TRBD1. J gave up 8 bases and V 5 bases, and 5 bases lay outside the gene matches. Germline V gives CDR1 LNHDA, CDR2 SQIVND (reference sequence). The CDR3 extends over 12 amino acids.

The chain links TRBV10-3 to TRBJ1-1; D remains unclear. V lost 2 bases and J lost 7, with 11 bases in between. Germline lookup yields CDR1 ENHRY and CDR2 SYGVKD. The CDR3 runs to 13 residues. CDR3 region: CAISERTPGEAFF. CDR3 nucleotides: TGTGCCATCAGTGAGCGAACCCCAGGTGAAGCTTTCTTT.

The chain links TRBV15 to TRBJ2-7; no clear D gene. CDR1 and CDR2 from the germline V gene are LNHNV and YYDKDF (reference sequence). V lost 0 bases and J lost 7, with 13 bases in between. The CDR3 is 14 residues long. Written as DNA, the CDR3 is TGTGCCACCAGCAGAGAGGGCAGAGACGGGGAGCAGTACTTC. This translates into CATSREGRDGEQYF.

The chain employs TRBV4-3 and TRBJ1-1; 10 nucleotides agree with TRBD1. The ends lost 4 bases at V and 2 bases at J; junction bases unmatched: 4. This CDR3 spans 15 amino acids. The V gene's germline CDR1 is LGHNA and CDR2 YSLEER. In DNA form, the CDR3 reads TGCGCCAGCAGCCTCCGGACAGGGGGAAACACTGAAGCTTTCTTT. As protein: CASSLRTGGNTEAFF.

The chain is built from TRBV7-2 and TRBJ2-5, with 7 bases matching TRBD1. From germline, CDR1 is SGHTA and CDR2 FQGNSA. Unmatched junction bases numbered 17, after V lost 6 bases and J lost 4 bases. The CDR3 sequence is 17 residues long. The CDR3 bases are TGTGCCAGCAGTTTATTAATGCTACAGGGGCCTCTAGAGACCCAGTACTTC. This gives the protein CASSLLMLQGPLETQYF.

This chain connects TRBV7-9 to TRBJ1-5, with a possible D match to TRBD1 (6 bases). CDR3 length: 14 residues. Trimming cost V 5 bases and J 5 bases, with 13 bases left between them. The germline gives CDR1 SEHNR, CDR2 FQNEAQ (reference sequence). The DNA for the CDR3 is TGTGCCAGCAGCCCAGGGGTAGGGGATCAGCCCCAGCATTTT. Protein: CASSPGVGDQPQHF.

This clone appeared a few times. The chain uses TRBV7-2 and TRBJ1-2, with D uncertain. Germline lookup yields CDR1 SGHTA and CDR2 FQGNSA. The CDR3 spans 12 residues. V gave up 1 base and J gave up 5 bases, with 5 bases separating them. The DNA for the CDR3 is TGTGCCAGCAGCTTAGTTACATATGGCTACACCTTC. Amino acid sequence: CASSLVTYGYTF.

The CDR3 bases are TGCGCCAGCAGCTTGGTTGGGGGAGGCACAGATACGCAGTATTTT. As protein: CASSLVGGGTDTQYF. The rearrangement links TRBV5-1 to TRBJ2-3; D is possibly TRBD1 or TRBD2 (5 bases each). CDR3 size: 15 residues. Germline V CDR1 and CDR2: SGHRS, YFSETQ. Trimming took off 0 bases at V and 1 base at J, with 9 bases between the two ends.

This sequence joins TRBV6-5 and TRBJ2-3; 12 nucleotides agree with TRBD2. CDR3 length: 14 amino acids. V lost 6 bases, J lost 4 bases, and 2 bases stayed unmatched. The germline V gene encodes CDR1 MNHEY and CDR2 SVGAGI. The CDR3 DNA reads as TGTGCCAGCAGACTAGCGGGGGGTGCAGATACGCAGTATTTT. Translated, it gives CASRLAGGADTQYF.

This clone has a handful of counts. The rearrangement links TRBV7-6 to TRBJ1-5, with D possibly being TRBD1 (5 bases). Germline V gene lookup returns CDR1 SGHVS and CDR2 FNYEAQ. V lost 5 bases and J lost 7, with 21 bases in between. CDR3 length: 16 amino acids. CDR3 nucleotides: TGTGCCAGCAGCCTGAGTGGGGGAGGCCACGGGCAGCCCCAGCATTTT. This sequence encodes CASSLSGGGHGQPQHF.

This chain connects TRBV5-4 to TRBJ2-1; D is unresolved. In germline, CDR1 is SGHNT, CDR2 YYREEE (reference sequence). This CDR3 has 13 amino acids. Trimming took off 4 bases at V and 5 bases at J, with 10 bases between the two ends. In DNA, the CDR3 is TGTGCCAGCAGCAGCCGGGCTGACAATGAGCAGTTCTTC. It codes for CASSSRADNEQFF.

The table lists this clone with a count of one. The chain is built from TRBV5-6 and TRBJ1-5; no definite D call. Per the germline V gene, CDR1 is SGHDT and CDR2 is YYEEEE. V shed 6 bases and J shed 7 bases, with 11 bases lying between them. This CDR3 comprises 12 residues. CDR3 DNA: TGTGCCAGCATCCCTGAGAGACAGCCCCAGCATTTT. Its protein is CASIPERQPQHF. The full variable domain, in which reference TRBV5-6 and TRBJ1-5 provide the parts outside the CDR3, is DAGVTQSPTHLIKTRGQQVTLRCSPKSGHDTVSWYQQALGQGPQFIFQYYEEEERQRGNFPDRFSGHQFPNYSSELNVNALLLGDSALYLCASIPERQPQHFGDGTRLSIL.

The V and J genes are TRBV19 and TRBJ1-5, with TRBD1 as a possible D gene (6 bases). With 4 bases removed from V and 3 bases from J, the gap between germline ends came to 10 bases. This CDR3 is 14 amino acids long. CDR1 and CDR2 from the germline V gene are LNHDA and SQIVND (reference sequence). CDR3 loop: CASSTDSLNQPQHF. The CDR3 nucleotides read TGTGCCAGTAGTACGGACAGTCTCAATCAGCCCCAGCATTTT.

J is TRBJ1-4 and V is TRBV12-3 or TRBV12-4; D call uncertain. V was shortened by 6 bases and J by 3 bases, with 8 bases between the two germline ends. The CDR3 totals 13 residues. CDR3 DNA sequence: TGTGCCAGCAGGGACGCTGCTAATGAAAAACTGTTTTTT. Protein: CASRDAANEKLFF.

The CDR3 DNA is TGTGCCAGCGCCGGGGAGACGACCTATGGCTACACCTTC. It codes for CASAGETTYGYTF. This chain connects TRBV5-6 to TRBJ1-2; D is unclear. The germline CDR1 and CDR2 sequences are SGHDT and YYEEEE. The CDR3 extends over 13 amino acids. V shed 7 bases and J shed 4 bases, with 14 bases lying between them. Using reference TRBV5-6 and TRBJ1-2 for the parts outside the CDR3, the full variable domain is DAGVTQSPTHLIKTRGQQVTLRCSPKSGHDTVSWYQQALGQGPQFIFQYYEEEERQRGNFPDRFSGHQFPNYSSELNVNALLLGDSALYLCASAGETTYGYTFGSGTRLTVV.

The count of this clone is one. The chain has TRBV3-1 (or the pseudogene TRBV3-2) and TRBJ1-2, with a tentative D call TRBD1 (5 bases). Trimming stripped 1 base from V and 5 bases from J, with 8 bases between. The CDR3 length is 13 residues. Germline V CDR1 and CDR2: LGHDT, YNNKEL (reference sequence). The CDR3 nucleotides are TGTGCCAGCAGCCAAGTACAGGATTATGGCTACACCTTC. Protein product: CASSQVQDYGYTF.

This chain links TRBV12-3 or TRBV12-4 with TRBJ1-5; 9 nucleotides line up with TRBD1. The CDR3 runs to 13 residues. Trimming at V came to 5 bases and at J to 7 bases, leaving 3 bases not matched to a gene. CDR3 in DNA: TGTGCCAGCAGTCGACAGGGGGGCCAGCCCCAGCATTTT. Its protein product is CASSRQGGQPQHF.

The CDR3 region has the DNA TGTGCCAGTAGTAAGACGGCGACCTACGAGCAGTACTTC. Translated, it gives CASSKTATYEQYF. This chain links TRBV19 with TRBJ2-7; D is unresolved. CDR1 is LNHDA, CDR2 SQIVND, per germline (reference sequence). The V gene lost 4 bases and the J gene lost 2 bases, with 9 bases spanning the gap. This CDR3 comprises 13 residues.

CDR3 in amino acids: CAISVFRDRGLYEQYF. CDR3 DNA: TGTGCCATCAGTGTCTTCCGGGACAGGGGGCTCTACGAGCAGTACTTC. The V and J genes are TRBV10-3 and TRBJ2-7, with 12 bases matching TRBD1. V shed 4 bases and J 3 bases; nucleotides not matched to a gene: 7. Germline V CDR1 and CDR2: ENHRY, SYGVKD. The CDR3 length is 16 residues.

The chain links TRBV6-5 to TRBJ1-2; the match to TRBD1 covers 7 bases. There are 14 residues in the CDR3. CDR1 is MNHEY, CDR2 SVGAGI, per germline. J was trimmed by 4 bases and V by 7 bases; bases with no gene match: 9. CDR3 in amino acids: CASNTNRDSYGYTF. CDR3 nucleotide sequence: TGTGCCAGCAATACGAATCGGGACAGCTATGGCTACACCTTC.

This chain uses TRBV18 with TRBJ1-1, with TRBD1 matching 7 bases. The CDR3 length is 14 residues. J gave up 8 bases and V 5 bases, and 11 bases lay outside the gene matches. Germline CDR1 reads KGHSH; CDR2 reads LQKENI. This CDR3 is CASSAAGQSDEAFF. CDR3 sequence (DNA): TGTGCCAGCTCAGCCGCGGGACAGTCGGACGAAGCTTTCTTT. The entire variable domain, with the rest obtained from reference TRBV18 and TRBJ1-1, is as follows: NAGVMQNPRHLVRRRGQEARLRCSPMKGHSHVYWYRQLPEEGLKFMVYLQKENIIDESGMPKERFSAEFPKEGPSILRIQQVVRGDSAAYFCASSAAGQSDEAFFGQGTRLTVV.

V gene TRBV19 combines with J gene TRBJ2-1, with 7 bases lining up with TRBD2. The CDR3 length is 13 residues. The germline V gene has CDR1 LNHDA and CDR2 SQIVND (reference sequence). J lost 6 bases, V lost 3 bases, and 2 bases had no gene match. The chain's CDR3 is CASSITGGNEQFF. CDR3 DNA: TGTGCCAGTAGTATCACGGGGGGCAATGAGCAGTTCTTC. Using reference TRBV19 and TRBJ2-1 for the parts outside the CDR3, the full variable domain is DGGITQSPKYLFRKEGQNVTLSCEQNLNHDAMYWYRQDPGQGLRLIYYSQIVNDFQKGDIAEGYSVSREKKESFPLTVTSAQKNPTAFYLCASSITGGNEQFFGPGTRLTVL.

The V call is TRBV27, the J call TRBJ2-2; TRBD2 matches at 7 bases. CDR1 is MNHEY, CDR2 SMNVEV, per germline (reference sequence). The CDR3 sequence is 18 residues long. Trimming took 2 bases from V and 5 from J; bases not matched to a gene: 14. The CDR3: CASSLAPAGPLGTGELFF. In DNA, the CDR3 is TGTGCCAGCAGTTTAGCGCCAGCGGGGCCTCTGGGGACCGGGGAGCTGTTTTTT.

This clone was counted a single time. V is TRBV5-1 and J is TRBJ1-1; 8 bases map to TRBD1. CDR1 is SGHRS, CDR2 YFSETQ, per germline. The CDR3 covers 15 residues. V dropped 5 bases and J dropped 4; count of bases not matched to a gene: 10. CDR3: CASSIAGGLGTEAFF. The CDR3 nucleotides are TGCGCCAGCAGTATCGCAGGGGGCCTGGGCACTGAAGCTTTCTTT.

The chain carries TRBV2 and TRBJ1-5, with 7 nucleotides matching TRBD1. J gave up 6 bases and V 5 bases, and 13 bases lay outside the gene matches. The CDR3 runs to 16 residues. Germline assignment: CDR1 SNHLY and CDR2 FYNNEI. CDR3 loop: CASSSDREYGRQPQHF. CDR3 coding DNA: TGTGCCAGCAGTAGTGACAGGGAGTATGGTCGTCAGCCCCAGCATTTT.

This rearrangement joins TRBV6-1 to TRBJ1-1, with unresolved D. Trimming took off 1 base at V and 1 base at J, with 10 bases between the two ends. Per germline, CDR1 MNHNS and CDR2 SASEGT. This CDR3 contains 15 residues. CDR3 residues: CASSEETLRNTEAFF. CDR3 nucleotides: TGTGCCAGCAGTGAAGAGACCCTTCGGAACACTGAAGCTTTCTTT.